This T cell receptor beta chain was recorded in a study of T-cell reconstitution after alpha-beta-depleted transplantation in children. Study-wide points: Reported findings indicate that, about two months after transplant, alpha-beta T cells came from several hundred expanded clones, which were derived from non-depleted graft cells. Recipient T cells and thymic progenitors that survived were the source of the high TCRbeta diversity seen at day 60 in some patients.

This clonotype was seen many times. Its antigen is currently unknown. This sample's TCRbeta library carried unique molecular identifier barcodes. Via MiXCR, TCRdb re-called the PCR reads, giving one row per CDR3 protein. The table has about 600,000 distinct CDR3 sequences, approximately 22% seen once. Sequenced material: PBMCs, mostly from graft donor cells, taken 360 days after TCRalphabeta/CD19-depleted stem cell transplant. This clonotype was sampled from a boy younger than two who had a stem cell transplant for acute myeloid leukemia, so the T cells may come from the graft donor.

This CDR3 is CASSFGPRGVRISYNSPLHF. CDR3 bases: TGTGCCAGCAGTTTTGGGCCTCGAGGAGTGAGGATTTCCTATAATTCACCCCTCCACTTT. The chain is built from TRBV12-3 or TRBV12-4 and TRBJ1-6, with unresolved D. Trimming cost V 3 bases and J 1 base, with 22 bases left between them. The CDR3 is made up of 20 amino acids.